Shown below are 2 T cell receptor beta chains from a single sample sequenced in a study of T cell changes during pregnancy in multiple sclerosis. The data were produced by immunoSEQ multiplex PCR, yet TCRdb's version contains in-frame clones alone and is incomplete. The sample holds tens of thousands of clones, 90% seen once. The material was CD4+ T cells from peripheral blood mononuclear cells, obtained in the third trimester of pregnancy. These receptors originate from a female donor in good health, enrolled as a control in a pregnancy study.

The rearrangement joins TRBV6-4 to TRBJ2-1; 15 nucleotides line up with TRBD2. This CDR3 spans 16 amino acids. Germline-derived CDR1 and CDR2 are MRHNA and SNTAGT. V was pared by 4 bases and J by 4 bases, with 2 bases of the junction left unmatched. DNA for the CDR3: TGTGCCAGCAGTGCAGGGACTAGCGGGAGGTACAATGAGCAGTTCTTC. Translating gives CASSAGTSGRYNEQFF.

The rearrangement links TRBV19 to TRBJ2-2, with TRBD1 matching over 9 bases. Germline loops: CDR1 LNHDA, CDR2 SQIVND (reference sequence). This CDR3 has 13 amino acids. V lost 4 bases and J lost 7; bases outside the gene matches: 1. CDR3 residues: CASSRQGVGELFF. CDR3 in DNA: TGTGCCAGTAGTAGACAGGGGGTCGGGGAGCTGTTTTTT. Full variable domain (remainder filled in from reference TRBV19 and TRBJ2-2): DGGITQSPKYLFRKEGQNVTLSCEQNLNHDAMYWYRQDPGQGLRLIYYSQIVNDFQKGDIAEGYSVSREKKESFPLTVTSAQKNPTAFYLCASSRQGVGELFFGEGSRLTVL.